A selection of T cell receptor beta chains follows, all from one sample in a study of blood T cell repertoires in COVID-19. Clones were sequenced by immunoSEQ multiplex PCR, and TCRdb holds only the in-frame ones, with some missing. This table holds under 300,000 clones, under 85% found once. The sequenced material came from peripheral blood. These receptors were taken from a man between 25 and 39 years old who had recovered from COVID-19. CDR3s leave out the opening cysteine and the closing phenylalanine or tryptophan. The order of the fields is V gene, CDR3 protein.

TRBV7-9 ASSQRTGGSEKLF
TRBV5-4 ASSSAGGIEQF
TRBV7-2 ASSLSGKGYT
TRBV5-1 ASSLYSGGYEQY
TRBV2 ASRGQGTQPQH
TRBV4-2 ASSQVGGANEQF
TRBV13 ASSTRQGLNYGYT
TRBV11-2 ASSLGLRGRVGNEQF
TRBV9 ASSDPGTLNSPLH
TRBV2 ASSRGETQY
TRBV2 ASSGDRGIDEQF
TRBV9 ASSVAGKTVDGYT
TRBV3-1/TRBV3-2 ASSQDSGGEQPQH
TRBV24-1 ATSDGLAGDTGELF
TRBV10-3 AIRPREGGEQF
TRBV3-1/TRBV3-2 ASSQDSSGGREQY
TRBV2 ASRPVPRQGNYGYT
TRBV28 ASSPGDRSD
TRBV5-1 ASSPGTVNEKLF
TRBV12-3/TRBV12-4 ASSGQGMTEAF
TRBV7-9 ASSQHPDRKTGELF
TRBV5-5 ASSSVGQGAYEQY
TRBV27 ASSLGVTDTQY
TRBV2 ASRRQGANYGYT
TRBV7-9 ASSSRGQGASSPLH
TRBV2 ASSSTGSGQSEQF
TRBV29-1 SVGLNEKLF
TRBV11-2 ASSPRWGGGAFNEQF
TRBV19 ASSPQGAEEKLF